The rows below give T cell receptor beta chains drawn from one sample of a study of T cell responses to AZD1222 COVID-19 vaccine. Method: immunoSEQ multiplex PCR; TCRdb's copy keeps in-frame clones and lacks some. The repertoire holds 95,000 to 130,000 clones, 85% to 95% seen once, with about 1.4% in the top ten. This sample comprised peripheral blood, obtained 28 days after the second AZD1222 dose. The receptors were sampled from an adult who received the AZD1222 COVID-19 vaccine. Each CDR3 is given with its conserved first and last residue. Fields, in order: clone size, D gene, J gene, V gene, CDR3 length, CDR3 protein, CDR3 DNA. D genes are given only for firm matches. Where a row states a size, it is once, few, many or the class of an expanded clone; other rows omit it.

>NA|NA|TRBJ2-3|TRBV28|14
CALQRVDLTDTQYF
TGTGCCCTCCAAAGGGTTGACCTCACAGATACGCAGTATTTT
>NA|NA|TRBJ2-1|TRBV5-6|15
CASSLPGVLYNEQFF
TGTGCCAGCAGCCTACCCGGCGTCCTATACAATGAGCAGTTCTTC
>NA|NA|TRBJ1-1|TRBV18|14
CASSPSSLPTEAFF
TGTGCCAGCTCACCGTCGTCCTTGCCCACTGAAGCTTTCTTT
>NA|NA|TRBJ2-3|TRBV7-3|14
CASSAGGDTDTQYF
TGTGCCAGCAGCGCAGGAGGGGACACAGATACGCAGTATTTT
>NA|NA|TRBJ1-2|TRBV29-1|12
CSVAGRNYGYTF
TGCAGCGTTGCTGGCAGAAACTATGGCTACACCTTC
>NA|NA|TRBJ1-1|TRBV18|15
CASSPLDSTDTEAFF
TGTGCCAGCTCACCACTGGATTCGACAGACACTGAAGCTTTCTTT
>NA|TRBD1|TRBJ1-5|TRBV19|14
CASMDRVSPQPQHF
TGTGCCAGCATGGACAGGGTATCACCCCAGCCCCAGCATTTT
>NA|TRBD2|TRBJ2-5|TRBV3-1/TRBV3-2|18
CASSQVVSGAGGQETQYF
TGTGCCAGCAGCCAAGTAGTTTCCGGGGCGGGAGGACAAGAGACCCAGTACTTC
>NA|NA|TRBJ1-5|TRBV28|16
CASLKWGGDSNQPQHF
TGTGCCAGCCTAAAATGGGGGGGCGATAGCAATCAGCCCCAGCATTTT
>NA|NA|TRBJ2-1|TRBV6-4|15
CASSDSSGSYNEQFF
TGTGCCAGCAGTGACTCGAGCGGCTCCTACAATGAGCAGTTCTTC
>NA|NA|TRBJ2-1|TRBV19|13
CASSPDGNNEQFF
TGTGCCAGTAGTCCCGACGGAAACAATGAGCAGTTCTTC
>NA|NA|TRBJ2-7|TRBV2|14
CATKITYLSYEQYF
TGTGCCACCAAGATCACCTACCTCTCCTACGAGCAGTACTTC
>NA|NA|TRBJ2-2|TRBV20-1|14
CSASNGLDTGELFF
TGCAGTGCTAGTAACGGATTGGACACCGGGGAGCTGTTTTTT
>NA|NA|TRBJ2-6|TRBV18|17
CASSPPPRGTGANVLTF
TGTGCCAGCTCACCACCACCCCGGGGGACTGGGGCCAACGTCCTGACTTTC
>NA|NA|TRBJ2-3|TRBV27|11
CASSPKGSQYF
TGTGCCAGCAGCCCTAAGGGGTCGCAGTATTTT
>NA|NA|TRBJ2-3|TRBV28|12
CASGTNTDTQYF
TGTGCCAGCGGGACCAACACAGATACGCAGTATTTT
>NA|TRBD2|TRBJ2-6|TRBV14|18
CASSALAGGLGGANVLTF
TGTGCCAGCAGCGCGCTAGCGGGAGGGCTAGGGGGGGCCAACGTCCTGACTTTC
>once|NA|TRBJ2-1|TRBV2|14
CASSRQQGQDEQFF
TGTGCCAGCAGTCGACAGCAGGGCCAAGATGAGCAGTTCTTC
>few|TRBD2|TRBJ2-3|TRBV5-4|15
CASSLGTRGTDTQYF
TGTGCCAGCAGCTTAGGGACTAGAGGCACAGATACGCAGTATTTT
>once|TRBD1|TRBJ1-4|TRBV28|15
CASSPRTGVAEKLFF
TGTGCCAGCAGTCCCCGGACAGGGGTTGCTGAAAAACTGTTTTTT
>once|NA|TRBJ2-7|TRBV20-1|11
CSEEGRGEQYF
TGCAGTGAAGAGGGGAGAGGCGAGCAGTACTTC
>few|TRBD1|TRBJ2-2|TRBV4-2|14
CASSPDRGPGELFF
TGTGCCAGCAGCCCTGACAGGGGACCCGGGGAGCTGTTTTTT
>NA|NA|TRBJ1-2|TRBV6-4|13
CASSDSTGYGYTF
TGTGCCAGCAGTGACTCGACGGGGTATGGCTACACCTTC
>once|TRBD1|TRBJ2-2|TRBV11-2|18
CASSLDSWDRANTGELFF
TGTGCCAGCAGCTTAGATTCATGGGACAGGGCGAACACCGGGGAGCTGTTTTTT
>NA|NA|TRBJ1-2|TRBV28|11
CASGAFYGYTF
TGTGCCAGTGGCGCCTTTTATGGCTACACCTTC
>NA|NA|TRBJ1-2|TRBV20-1|11
CSARLNYGYTF
TGCAGTGCTAGACTTAACTATGGCTACACCTTC